Given below is one T cell receptor (beta chain) in context. The antigen remains undetermined. The data derive from a study of cytomegalovirus exposure and HLA in healthy donors. The study, taken as a whole, reports: Cytomegalovirus association was listed for around 170 TCR beta chains.

Sequencing was performed with immunoSEQ multiplex PCR; in TCRdb, only in-frame clones are kept and a portion is missing. The repertoire holds 150,000 or so clones, roughly 89% seen once, with 9% in the top ten. This CDR3 is 15 amino acids long. V shed 7 bases, J shed 4 bases, and the junction held 12 bases outside the gene matches. Germline lookup yields CDR1 MNHEY and CDR2 SVGAGI. This receptor was taken from a woman between 18 and 29 years old in good health and CMV-seropositive. V usage is TRBV6-5 and J usage is TRBJ1-2; 7 bases align to TRBD1. Sequencing was carried out using PBMCs. The CDR3 reads CASTRLGQAAYGYTF. In nucleotides, the CDR3 is TGTGCCAGCACCCGATTAGGACAGGCTGCCTATGGCTACACCTTC.